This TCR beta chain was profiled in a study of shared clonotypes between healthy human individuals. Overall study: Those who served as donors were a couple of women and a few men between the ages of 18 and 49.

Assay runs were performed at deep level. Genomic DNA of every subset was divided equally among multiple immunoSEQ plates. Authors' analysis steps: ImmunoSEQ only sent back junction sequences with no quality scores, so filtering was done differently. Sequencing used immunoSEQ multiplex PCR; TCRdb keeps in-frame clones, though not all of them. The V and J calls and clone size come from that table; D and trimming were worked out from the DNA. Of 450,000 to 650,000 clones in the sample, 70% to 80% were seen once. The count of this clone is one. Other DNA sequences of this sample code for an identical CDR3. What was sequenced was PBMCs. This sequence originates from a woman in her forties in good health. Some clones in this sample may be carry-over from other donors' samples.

This CDR3 reads CASSSGQGETQYF. The CDR3 DNA is TGCGCCAGCAGCTCTGGTCAGGGCGAGACCCAGTACTTC. The chain carries TRBV5-1 and TRBJ2-5, with a tentative D call TRBD1 (5 bases). This CDR3 spans 13 amino acids. Deletions cut 3 bases from V and 5 bases from J, with 11 bases between. Germline assignment: CDR1 SGHRS and CDR2 YFSETQ.